This T cell receptor (beta chain) was found in a study of T-cell memory formation after mild COVID-19. Germline CDR1 and CDR2: MNHEY and SVGAGI. The V end lost 2 bases, the J end lost 4 bases, and 9 bases lay between the germline ends. The CDR3 covers 14 residues. TCRdb reanalysed the 5' RACE reads using MiXCR and keeps one entry per CDR3 protein. The data show around 340,000 distinct CDR3 sequences, around an eighth seen once. V gene TRBV6-5 combines with J gene TRBJ1-5, with a tentative D call TRBD1 (5 bases). The sequencing sample was made of PBMCs or a T cell subset sorted from them (not recorded which). The sequence derives from a man between 18 and 29 years old who had mild COVID-19 (a few samples of this study predate the infection). Cell type and time point are not known. In DNA form, the CDR3 reads TGTGCCAGCAGTTACGCGGACAAAAATCAGCCCCAGCATTTT. Protein product: CASSYADKNQPQHF.